These 22 T cell receptor beta chains originate from one sample sequenced in a study of early T cells in non-severe SARS-CoV-2 infection. TCRdb reprocessed the 5' RACE reads via MiXCR and lists one record per CDR3 protein. The sample includes 75,000 to 90,000 distinct CDR3 sequences, less than 11% seen only once; the top ten take 6.5% to 9%. Sequencing used whole blood, obtained at baseline. The source is an adult who was a healthcare worker with PCR-confirmed SARS-CoV-2 infection or an uninfected control (not recorded which).

This clonotype was seen at least ten times. The chain carries TRBV20-1 and TRBJ2-3; possibly TRBD1 for D (6 bases). Trimming cost V 6 bases and J 5 bases, with 18 bases left between them. This CDR3 region has 14 residues. CDR1 and CDR2 (germline): DFQATT, SNEGSKA (reference sequence). The DNA for the CDR3 is TGCAGTGCCCAGAGGGGGTCACGAGGAGATACGCAGTATTTT. As protein: CSAQRGSRGDTQYF.

This clonotype was seen a few times. J is TRBJ1-1 and V is TRBV5-4, with D possibly TRBD1 on 6 matching bases. CDR3 size: 15 residues. The ends were cut back, 3 bases at V and 1 base at J, with 13 bases in the middle. CDR1 SGHNT and CDR2 YYREEE come from the germline V gene (reference sequence). The CDR3 spells CASSWEFRGNTEAFF. CDR3 coding DNA: TGTGCCAGCAGCTGGGAATTCAGGGGGAACACTGAAGCTTTCTTT.

J is TRBJ2-7 and V is TRBV5-4, with D hard to call. V shed 1 base and J shed 1 base, with 6 bases lying between them. Germline V gene data show CDR1 as SGHNT and CDR2 as YYREEE (reference sequence). The CDR3 has 13 amino acids. In nucleotides, the CDR3 is TGTGCCAGCAGCTTGCAGGTTTCCTACGAGCAGTACTTC. Protein: CASSLQVSYEQYF. Full variable domain (missing parts from reference TRBV5-4 and TRBJ2-7): ETGVTQSPTHLIKTRGQQVTLRCSSQSGHNTVSWYQQALGQGPQFIFQYYREEENGRGNFPPRFSGLQFPNYSSELNVNALELDDSALYLCASSLQVSYEQYFGPGTRLTVT.

This chain uses TRBV27 with TRBJ2-6; no clear D gene. The CDR3 has 15 residues. The V gene's germline CDR1 is MNHEY and CDR2 SMNVEV (reference sequence). Trimming removed 7 bases at V and 2 bases at J, with 12 bases between. The CDR3 DNA reads as TGTGCCAGCACCTTAGGTGTGGCTGGGGCCAACGTCCTGACTTTC. Translation: CASTLGVAGANVLTF.

This chain uses TRBV19 with TRBJ2-3; no clear D. The CDR3 is 13 residues long. The V and J ends lost 6 bases and 1 base respectively, with 8 bases between them. The V gene's germline CDR1 is LNHDA and CDR2 SQIVND (reference sequence). CDR3 bases: TGTGCCAGTAGGAAGGGCGGCACAGATACGCAGTATTTT. It is translated as CASRKGGTDTQYF.

This clonotype was seen many times. The chain has TRBV5-1 and TRBJ1-1; TRBD1 matches 7 bases. Germline assignment: CDR1 SGHRS and CDR2 YFSETQ. The CDR3 contains 13 residues. Germline trimming cut 5 bases from V and 5 bases from J; bases unmatched to any gene: 6. DNA for the CDR3: TGCGCCAGCAGTTTAGGGGGCGGAACTGAAGCTTTCTTT. Translated, it gives CASSLGGGTEAFF.

The rearrangement uses TRBV11-2 and TRBJ2-7; no reliable D call. CDR1 is SGHAT, CDR2 FQNNGV, per germline. The CDR3 contains 15 residues. The V gene lost 1 base and the J gene lost 3 bases, with 13 bases spanning the gap. This CDR3 is CASSLGTEEFYEQYF. CDR3 DNA: TGTGCCAGCAGCTTAGGAACAGAGGAATTCTACGAGCAGTACTTC.

Many counts were recorded for this clonotype. This chain links TRBV7-9 with TRBJ2-7, with 9 positions matching TRBD1. CDR3 length: 16 amino acids. Germline V lookup: CDR1 SEHNR, CDR2 FQNEAQ (reference sequence). After removal of 5 bases from V and 3 bases from J, the junction contained 11 bases not matched to a gene. CDR3 residues: CASSPGTGTRFYEQYF. The CDR3 nucleotides read TGTGCCAGCAGCCCGGGGACAGGGACCCGATTCTACGAGCAGTACTTC.

V gene TRBV12-3 or TRBV12-4 combines with J gene TRBJ2-1; the match to TRBD2 covers 7 bases. The V and J ends lost 6 bases and 3 bases, in that order; junction bases with no gene match: 8. This CDR3 region has 15 residues. The DNA of the CDR3 is TGTGCCAGCAGCCGAAGCGGGACTTTCTACAATGAGCAGTTCTTC. Translating it yields CASSRSGTFYNEQFF.

This clonotype has a handful of counts. The chain couples TRBV6-1 to TRBJ2-1; TRBD2 agrees at 8 bases. This CDR3 is 16 amino acids long. The ends lost 0 bases at V and 9 bases at J; junction bases unmatched: 10. CDR1 is MNHNS and CDR2 is SASEGT in the germline V gene. The CDR3 loop reads CASSEAFLAGLPEQFF. The DNA of the CDR3 is TGTGCCAGCAGTGAAGCGTTCCTAGCGGGCCTGCCTGAGCAGTTCTTC.

This clonotype has ten or more counts. This sequence joins TRBV5-1 and TRBJ2-3; 10 bases align to TRBD2. CDR3 length: 18 amino acids. CDR1 and CDR2 (germline): SGHRS, YFSETQ. V lost 0 bases and J lost 6; bases outside the gene matches: 13. CDR3 sequence reads: CASSLGALPSGRGDTQYF. The DNA for the CDR3 is TGCGCCAGCAGCTTGGGGGCCCTTCCGAGCGGGAGGGGTGATACGCAGTATTTT.

The rearrangement uses TRBV6-2 or TRBV6-3 and TRBJ2-5, with 12 bases aligning to TRBD2. This CDR3 region has 15 residues. Per the germline V gene, CDR1 is MNHEY and CDR2 is SVGEGT. Trimming at V came to 4 bases and at J to 3 bases, leaving 3 bases not matched to a gene. This CDR3 reads CASSSSGRDEETQYF. The CDR3 DNA reads TGTGCCAGCAGTTCTAGCGGGAGGGACGAAGAGACCCAGTACTTC.

The chain has TRBV5-1 and TRBJ1-5; D gene uncertain. The germline CDR1 and CDR2 sequences are SGHRS and YFSETQ. The CDR3 totals 14 residues. Deletions cut 2 bases from V and 3 bases from J, with 9 bases between. The CDR3 loop is CASSFGDSNQPQHF. Here the CDR3 DNA reads TGCGCCAGCAGCTTCGGGGATTCCAATCAGCCCCAGCATTTT.

There are many counts of this clonotype. The V and J genes are TRBV28 and TRBJ1-6; D may be TRBD1 (6 bases). Trimming removed 2 bases from V and 12 bases from J, with 11 bases in between. CDR3 length: 13 residues. Germline V gene lookup returns CDR1 MDHEN and CDR2 SYDVKM. The CDR3 loop reads CASSLETGLPLHF. CDR3 in DNA: TGTGCCAGCAGTTTAGAGACAGGACTACCCCTCCACTTT.

This chain connects TRBV27 to TRBJ2-3; 10 bases are shared with TRBD2. This CDR3 has 16 residues. V gave up 1 base and J gave up 1 base; unmatched junction bases: 2. In germline, CDR1 is MNHEY, CDR2 SMNVEV (reference sequence). In DNA form, the CDR3 reads TGTGCCAGCAGTTTATTGAGCGGGAGGGGCACAGATACGCAGTATTTT. Amino acids: CASSLLSGRGTDTQYF.

This clonotype appeared a single time. V is TRBV3-1 and J is TRBJ2-1, with 9 bases that match TRBD2. From germline, CDR1 is LGHDT and CDR2 YNNKEL (reference sequence). The CDR3 length is 16 residues. V was pared by 1 base and J by 1 base, with 2 bases of the junction left unmatched. As DNA, the CDR3 is TGTGCCAGCAGCCAAGTTGGACTAGCGTCCTACAATGAGCAGTTCTTC. This translates into CASSQVGLASYNEQFF.

This clonotype has more than one count but fewer than ten. The chain employs TRBV30 and TRBJ1-6; D is ambiguous. There are 13 residues in the CDR3. Trimming cost V 4 bases and J 7 bases, with 11 bases left between them. Germline CDR1 reads GTSNPN; CDR2 reads SVGIG (reference sequence). The CDR3, as DNA: TGTGCCTGGAAAGTACAACCAAATTCACCCCTCCACTTT. Amino acids: CAWKVQPNSPLHF.

The table lists this clonotype with a few counts. This chain joins TRBV20-1 and TRBJ2-5, with 13 positions matching TRBD2. There are 16 residues in the CDR3. In germline, CDR1 is DFQATT, CDR2 SNEGSKA (reference sequence). J was trimmed by 6 bases and V by 1 base; bases with no gene match: 8. The CDR3 spells CSARGAGLAGVQTQYF. The CDR3 DNA reads as TGCAGTGCTAGAGGGGCTGGACTAGCGGGAGTACAGACCCAGTACTTC.

This clonotype was found many times. J is TRBJ2-3 and V is TRBV12-3 or TRBV12-4, with D hard to call. The length of the CDR3 is 11 residues. Trimming took off 8 bases at V and 4 bases at J, with 7 bases between the two ends. CDR3: CASRDADTQYF. CDR3 bases: TGTGCCAGCCGTGACGCAGATACGCAGTATTTT.

This clonotype was found a few times. The rearrangement uses TRBV20-1 and TRBJ2-7, with D perhaps assigned TRBD1 or TRBD2 (6 bases each). The CDR3 runs to 16 residues. Trimming left V 7 bases short and J 3 bases short, with 25 bases between. Per the germline V gene, CDR1 is DFQATT and CDR2 is SNEGSKA (reference sequence). The CDR3 is CSVEGGWGEFIYEQYF. The CDR3 DNA reads TGCAGTGTTGAGGGGGGATGGGGGGAATTCATCTACGAGCAGTACTTC.

This clonotype showed up just a few times. This chain links TRBV7-3 with TRBJ2-3, with D possibly being TRBD1 (6 bases). Trimming removed 4 bases at V and 1 base at J, with 9 bases between. This CDR3 has 14 amino acids. CDR1 is SGHTA and CDR2 is FQGTGA in the germline V gene. As DNA, the CDR3 is TGTGCCAGCAGCTGGGGGCTCGGCACAGATACGCAGTATTTT. It specifies CASSWGLGTDTQYF.

This clonotype has at least ten counts. The V gene is TRBV7-9, the J gene TRBJ2-6; D unresolved. This CDR3 region has 19 residues. The V end was cut by 5 bases, the J end by 0 bases, with 20 bases between. CDR1 and CDR2 from the germline V gene are SEHNR and FQNEAQ (reference sequence). CDR3 loop: CASSPTAAFGHSGANVLTF. In DNA form, the CDR3 reads TGTGCCAGCAGCCCCACGGCGGCGTTCGGGCACTCTGGGGCCAACGTCCTGACTTTC.